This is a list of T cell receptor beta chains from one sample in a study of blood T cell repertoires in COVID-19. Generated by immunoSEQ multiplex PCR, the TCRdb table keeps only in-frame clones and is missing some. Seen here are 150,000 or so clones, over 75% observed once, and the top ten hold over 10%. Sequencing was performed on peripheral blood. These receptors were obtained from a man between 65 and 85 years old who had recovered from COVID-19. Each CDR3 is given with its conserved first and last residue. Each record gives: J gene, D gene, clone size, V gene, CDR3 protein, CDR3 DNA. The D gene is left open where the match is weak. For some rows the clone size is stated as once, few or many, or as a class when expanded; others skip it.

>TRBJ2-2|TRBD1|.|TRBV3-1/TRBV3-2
CASNRGNTGELFF
TGTGCCAGCAACAGGGGAAACACCGGGGAGCTGTTTTTT
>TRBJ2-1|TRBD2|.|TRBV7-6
CASSLGGTSFNEQFF
TGTGCCAGCAGCTTAGGCGGGACTAGCTTCAATGAGCAGTTCTTC
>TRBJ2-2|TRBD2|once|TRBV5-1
CASRGPGLAVTGELFF
TGCGCCAGCCGAGGCCCCGGACTAGCTGTTACCGGGGAGCTGTTTTTT
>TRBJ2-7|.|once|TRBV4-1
CASSQGQSSYEQYF
TGCGCCAGCAGCCAAGGACAGAGCTCCTACGAGCAGTACTTC
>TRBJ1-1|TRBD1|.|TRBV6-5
CASSYRGDSRAFF
TGTGCCAGCAGTTACCGAGGGGACAGTAGAGCTTTCTTT
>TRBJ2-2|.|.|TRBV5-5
CASSLAQGTGELFF
TGTGCCAGCAGCTTGGCCCAGGGGACCGGGGAGCTGTTTTTT
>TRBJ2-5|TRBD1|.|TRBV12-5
CVGDRGRAETQYF
TGTGTCGGGGACAGGGGGCGCGCAGAGACCCAGTACTTC
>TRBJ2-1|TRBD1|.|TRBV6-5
CASVGTGGYNEQFF
TGTGCCAGCGTCGGGACAGGGGGCTACAATGAGCAGTTCTTC
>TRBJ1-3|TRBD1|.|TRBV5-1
CASSLRTGTGNTIYF
TGCGCCAGCAGCCTAAGGACAGGGACGGGAAACACCATATATTTT
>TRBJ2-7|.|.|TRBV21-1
CASSKALLAGFGIEQYF
TGTGCCAGCAGCAAAGCTCTACTAGCGGGCTTTGGGATCGAGCAGTACTTC
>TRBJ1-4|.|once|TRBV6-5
CASSRTWRNEKLFF
TGTGCCAGCAGCAGGACTTGGAGGAATGAAAAACTGTTTTTT
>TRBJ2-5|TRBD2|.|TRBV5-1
CASSGGGLAGGETQYF
TGCGCCAGCAGCGGTGGTGGGCTAGCGGGAGGAGAGACCCAGTACTTC
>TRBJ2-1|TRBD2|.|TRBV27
CASSLGTSGPNEQFF
TGTGCCAGCAGTTTAGGGACTAGCGGACCTAATGAGCAGTTCTTC
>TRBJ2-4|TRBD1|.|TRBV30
CACLQGAGTKNIQYF
TGTGCCTGTCTACAGGGGGCTGGGACCAAAAACATTCAGTACTTC
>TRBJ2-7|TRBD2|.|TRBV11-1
CASSLGQLAGAYEQYF
TGTGCCAGCAGCTTAGGCCAACTAGCGGGGGCCTACGAGCAGTACTTC
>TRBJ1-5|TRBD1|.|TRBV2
CASESAGGHQPQHF
TGTGCCAGCGAGAGCGCAGGGGGCCATCAGCCCCAGCATTTT
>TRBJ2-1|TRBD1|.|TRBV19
CASSLDRELNEQFF
TGTGCCAGTAGCCTTGACAGGGAACTCAATGAGCAGTTCTTC
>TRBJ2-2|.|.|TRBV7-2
CASSLRGVSAGELFF
TGTGCCAGCAGCTTACGCGGGGTTTCAGCCGGGGAGCTGTTTTTT
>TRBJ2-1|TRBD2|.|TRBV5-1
CASSLGLAGGGEQFF
TGCGCCAGCAGCTTGGGACTAGCGGGAGGAGGTGAGCAGTTCTTC
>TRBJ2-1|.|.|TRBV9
CASSTLGGSTYNEQFF
TGTGCCAGCAGCACCTTAGGTGGGAGTACCTACAATGAGCAGTTCTTC
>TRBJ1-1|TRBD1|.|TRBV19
CASSWGQHSNTEAFF
TGTGCCAGTAGTTGGGGACAGCACTCGAACACTGAAGCTTTCTTT
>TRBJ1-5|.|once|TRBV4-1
CASSQRDGNYQPQHF
TGCGCCAGCAGCCAGCGGGACGGCAACTATCAGCCCCAGCATTTT
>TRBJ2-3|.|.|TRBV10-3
CAISESVGPVAADTQYF
TGTGCCATCAGTGAGTCTGTGGGCCCGGTAGCGGCAGATACGCAGTATTTT
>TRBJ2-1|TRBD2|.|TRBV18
CASSLTSGRLLNEQFF
TGTGCCAGCTCACTGACTAGCGGAAGGCTCCTCAATGAGCAGTTCTTC
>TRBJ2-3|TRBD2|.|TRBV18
CASSPVTSGILADTQYF
TGTGCCAGCTCACCTGTGACTAGCGGGATTCTTGCAGATACGCAGTATTTT
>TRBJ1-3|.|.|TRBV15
CATSTRQTGNTIYF
TGTGCCACCAGCACAAGACAAACTGGAAACACCATATATTTT
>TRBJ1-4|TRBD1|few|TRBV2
CASGQGRNEKLFF
TGTGCCAGCGGACAGGGGAGAAATGAAAAACTGTTTTTT
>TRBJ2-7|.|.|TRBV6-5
CASPRGPYEQYF
TGTGCCAGCCCGAGAGGTCCGTACGAGCAGTACTTC
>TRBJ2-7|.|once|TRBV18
CASSTRASASYEQYF
TGTGCCAGCTCCACAAGGGCTAGCGCCTCCTACGAGCAGTACTTC
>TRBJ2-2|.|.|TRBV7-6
CASSLQEAGELFF
TGTGCCAGCAGCTTACAGGAGGCCGGGGAGCTGTTTTTT
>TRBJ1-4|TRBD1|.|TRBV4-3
CASSQDRGKGEKLFF
TGCGCCAGCAGCCAAGACAGGGGGAAAGGGGAAAAACTGTTTTTT
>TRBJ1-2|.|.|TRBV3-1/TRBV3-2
CASSQLVSSYGYTF
TGTGCCAGCAGCCAACTCGTTTCTAGCTATGGCTACACCTTC
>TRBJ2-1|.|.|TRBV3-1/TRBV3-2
CASSQGFGGANNEQFF
TGTGCCAGCAGCCAAGGGTTTGGTGGGGCTAACAATGAGCAGTTCTTC
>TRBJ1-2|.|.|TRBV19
CASSMRADGSYGYTF
TGTGCCAGTAGTATGAGGGCCGACGGTTCCTATGGCTACACCTTC
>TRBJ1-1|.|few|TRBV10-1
CASSDGANTEAFF
TGCGCCAGCAGTGATGGGGCGAACACTGAAGCTTTCTTT
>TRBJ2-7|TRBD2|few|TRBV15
CATSRARESSYEQYF
TGTGCCACCAGCAGAGCGCGGGAGAGCTCCTACGAGCAGTACTTC
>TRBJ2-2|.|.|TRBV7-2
CASSLEPRQTGELFF
TGTGCCAGCAGCTTAGAGCCGAGACAGACCGGGGAGCTGTTTTTT
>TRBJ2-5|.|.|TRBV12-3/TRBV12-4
CASSPQNQETQYF
TGTGCCAGCAGTCCACAAAACCAAGAGACCCAGTACTTC
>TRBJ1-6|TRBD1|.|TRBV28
CASSPTQGGGNSPLHF
TGTGCCAGCAGTCCCACACAGGGGGGTGGAAATTCACCCCTCCACTTT
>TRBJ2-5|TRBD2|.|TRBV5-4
CASSLTLAGGETQYF
TGTGCCAGCAGCTTGACTCTAGCGGGAGGAGAGACCCAGTACTTC
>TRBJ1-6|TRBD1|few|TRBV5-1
CASSYGTGKSPLHF
TGCGCCAGCAGTTACGGGACAGGGAAGTCACCCCTCCACTTT